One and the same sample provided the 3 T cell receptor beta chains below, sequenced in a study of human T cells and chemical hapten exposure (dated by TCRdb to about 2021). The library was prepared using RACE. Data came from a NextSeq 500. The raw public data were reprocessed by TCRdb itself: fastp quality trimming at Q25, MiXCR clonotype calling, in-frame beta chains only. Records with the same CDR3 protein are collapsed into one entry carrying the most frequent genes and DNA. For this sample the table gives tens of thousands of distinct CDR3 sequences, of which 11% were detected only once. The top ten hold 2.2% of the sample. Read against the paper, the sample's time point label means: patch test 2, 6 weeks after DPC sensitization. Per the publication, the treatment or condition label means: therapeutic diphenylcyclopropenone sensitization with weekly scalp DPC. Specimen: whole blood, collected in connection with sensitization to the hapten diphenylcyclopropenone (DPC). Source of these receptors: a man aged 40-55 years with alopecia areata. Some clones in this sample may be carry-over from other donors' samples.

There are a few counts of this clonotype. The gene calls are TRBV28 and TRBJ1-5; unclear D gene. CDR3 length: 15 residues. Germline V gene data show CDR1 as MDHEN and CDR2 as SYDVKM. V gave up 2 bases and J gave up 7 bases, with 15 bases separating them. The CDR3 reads CASSLSYSRIQPQHF. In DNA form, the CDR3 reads TGTGCCAGCAGTTTAAGCTACTCCCGGATCCAGCCCCAGCATTTT.

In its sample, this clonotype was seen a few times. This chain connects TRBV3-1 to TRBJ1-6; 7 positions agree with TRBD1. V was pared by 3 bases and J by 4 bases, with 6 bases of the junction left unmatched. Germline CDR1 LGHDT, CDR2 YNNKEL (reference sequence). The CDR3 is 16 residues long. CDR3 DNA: TGTGCCAGCAGCCAGGGACAGAGTCCTTATAATTCACCCCTCCACTTT. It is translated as CASSQGQSPYNSPLHF.

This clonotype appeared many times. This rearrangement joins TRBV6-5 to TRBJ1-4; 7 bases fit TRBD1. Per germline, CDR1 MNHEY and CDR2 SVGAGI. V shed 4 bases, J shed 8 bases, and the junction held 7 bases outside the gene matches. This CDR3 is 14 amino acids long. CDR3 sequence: CASSFLTGPEKLFF. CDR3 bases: TGTGCCAGCAGTTTCTTGACAGGGCCGGAAAAACTGTTTTTT.